This T cell receptor beta chain appears in the sequencing data of a study of cytomegalovirus exposure and HLA in healthy donors. Study-level points and caveats: TRBV6-2, TRBV6-3 and some other V segments were unresolvable in 87-base-pair reads.

Both 60 Vbeta primers and 13 Jbeta primers went into the PCR. The data were produced by immunoSEQ multiplex PCR, yet TCRdb's version contains in-frame clones alone and is incomplete. Here the sample spans about 180,000 clones, 60% to 80% being singletons. Germline V gives CDR1 SGHNT, CDR2 YENEEA. The CDR3 contains 17 residues. V was clipped by 3 bases and J by 1 base; unmatched bases: 4. Turning to this clone: Antigen specificity is unknown.

The V and J genes are TRBV11-3 and TRBJ2-1; 12 bases match TRBD2. This clonotype was sampled from a man aged 40-49 years in good health and CMV-seropositive. Sequenced: PBMCs. CDR3 nucleotide sequence: TGTGCCAGCAGCTTGACTAGCGGGAGATCTTCCTACAATGAGCAGTTCTTC. Encoded protein: CASSLTSGRSSYNEQFF.